Presented here are 14 T cell receptor beta chains from one specimen sequenced in a study of T cell repertoires in cytomegalovirus infection. TCRdb reprocessed the reads with MiXCR, giving one entry per CDR3 protein. The sample carries 550,000 to 850,000 distinct CDR3 sequences, 33% recorded once. No cognate antigen is known for these TCRs. Source: cultured PBMCs, taken from culture after CMV antigen stimulation. The receptor set was obtained from a human donor in good health (CMV status not recorded). Some clones in this sample may be carry-over from other donors' samples.

This clonotype has more than one count but fewer than ten. This could be a read error, since a much larger clone is one nucleotide away. J is TRBJ1-1 and V is TRBV7-6; D is unresolved. Germline loops: CDR1 SGHVS, CDR2 FNYEAQ. CDR3 length: 12 amino acids. Trimming took 1 base from V and 3 from J, leaving 3 bases between them. CDR3 sequence: CASSLEDTEAFF. Written as DNA, the CDR3 is TGTGCCAGCAGCTTAGAGGACACTGAAGCTTTCTTT.

This rearrangement joins TRBV6-1 to TRBJ2-5; no firm D call. Germline CDR1 MNHNS, CDR2 SASEGT. Trimming took 1 base from V and 1 from J, leaving 10 bases between them. This CDR3 spans 15 amino acids. The CDR3 region is CASSEGKIPQETQYF. The DNA for the CDR3 is TGTGCCAGCAGTGAAGGTAAAATACCCCAAGAGACCCAGTACTTC.

This chain links TRBV20-1 with TRBJ2-5; D not resolved. Trimming took 0 bases from V and 1 from J, leaving 9 bases between them. Germline V gives CDR1 DFQATT, CDR2 SNEGSKA (reference sequence). The CDR3 is 14 amino acids. DNA of the CDR3: TGCAGTGCTAGAGAGGGTAGCAGCCAAGAGACCCAGTACTTC. Its protein is CSAREGSSQETQYF.

The gene calls are TRBV12-3 or TRBV12-4 and TRBJ1-2; 10 bases align to TRBD1. V lost 4 bases and J lost 4; bases outside the gene matches: 6. CDR3 length: 15 amino acids. This CDR3 is CASSWGQGTIYGYTF. The CDR3 nucleotides are TGTGCCAGCAGTTGGGGACAGGGGACTATCTATGGCTACACCTTC.

This clonotype was seen only a few times. The chain employs TRBV12-3 or TRBV12-4 and TRBJ2-7; D possibly matches TRBD1 or TRBD2 (6 bases each). This CDR3 has 14 residues. Trimming cost V 6 bases and J 5 bases, with 17 bases left between them. DNA for the CDR3: TGTGCCAGCAGCCCAAGGTCCGGGGGCGACGAGCAGTACTTC. Translated: CASSPRSGGDEQYF.

V and J are TRBV6-6 and TRBJ2-2; TRBD2 matches 8 bases. The germline gives CDR1 MNHNY, CDR2 SVGAGI (reference sequence). V trimming: 4 bases; J trimming: 4 bases; junction bases outside the gene matches: 11. CDR3 size: 17 residues. The CDR3 reads CASSSYGGGAGTGELFF. CDR3 nucleotide sequence: TGTGCCAGCAGTTCCTACGGGGGGGGAGCGGGCACCGGGGAGCTGTTTTTT.

The CDR3 bases are TGCAGTGCTAGCGATTCGTCGGGGGATCAGCCCCAGCATTTT. Amino acids: CSASDSSGDQPQHF. This chain links TRBV20-1 with TRBJ1-5, with a possible D match to TRBD1 (5 bases). Trimming took 3 bases from V and 5 from J, leaving 14 bases between them. The CDR3 runs to 14 residues. Germline lookup yields CDR1 DFQATT and CDR2 SNEGSKA (reference sequence).

CDR3 nucleotides: TGTGCCAGCAGCTTTCAGGGTATTCCCCTCCACTTT. The encoded protein is CASSFQGIPLHF. The chain recombines TRBV14 with TRBJ1-6; D is possibly TRBD1 (5 bases). Germline V gene lookup returns CDR1 SGHDN and CDR2 FVKESK. The CDR3 contains 12 residues. The germline V and J ends were trimmed by 5 bases and 13 bases, with 12 bases remaining between them.

The chain recombines TRBV4-1 with TRBJ2-3; 9 positions agree with TRBD2. Germline V gene lookup returns CDR1 MGHRA and CDR2 YSYEKL. V gave up 7 bases and J gave up 4 bases; unmatched junction bases: 6. The CDR3 covers 14 residues. The CDR3 spells CASKLAGVADTQYF. CDR3 in DNA: TGCGCCAGCAAATTAGCGGGAGTGGCAGATACGCAGTATTTT.

The chain joins TRBV7-9 to TRBJ1-6; TRBD1 might be the D (5 bases). Trimming stripped 5 bases from V and 8 bases from J, with 19 bases between. Germline CDR1 reads SEHNR; CDR2 reads FQNEAQ (reference sequence). This CDR3 contains 16 residues. CDR3 sequence: CASSVIYGTDDSPLHF. The CDR3 nucleotides are TGTGCCAGCAGCGTGATTTATGGGACGGACGATTCACCCCTCCACTTT.

This clonotype was detected ten times or more. The rearrangement joins TRBV7-8 to TRBJ2-1, with TRBD1 matching over 7 bases. The CDR3 spans 14 residues. V lost 2 bases to trimming and J lost 6 bases; unmatched junction nucleotides: 4. Germline V gives CDR1 SGHVS, CDR2 FQNEAQ. The CDR3 sequence: CASSLRDRLNEQFF. The CDR3 DNA is TGTGCCAGCAGCTTAAGGGACAGACTCAATGAGCAGTTCTTC.

There are a few counts of this clonotype. The rearrangement joins TRBV4-3 to TRBJ1-4; weak D call: TRBD1 (5 bases). There are 18 residues in the CDR3. Germline V CDR1 and CDR2: LGHNA, YSLEER. V was shortened by 1 base and J by 0 bases, with 15 bases between the two germline ends. CDR3 nucleotide sequence: TGCGCCAGCAGCCAAGGACGCCCGGGACCCTCAACTAATGAAAAACTGTTTTTT. Translation: CASSQGRPGPSTNEKLFF.

In this sample, this clonotype turned up a few times. This rearrangement joins TRBV11-2 to TRBJ1-1; 9 nucleotides agree with TRBD1. Germline V gene lookup returns CDR1 SGHAT and CDR2 FQNNGV. The length of the CDR3 is 15 residues. Losses at the gene ends were 3 bases for V and 4 bases for J; bases not matched to a gene: 6. CDR3 protein: CASSFRTGAGTEAFF. For the CDR3, the DNA is TGTGCCAGCAGCTTCCGGACAGGGGCGGGCACTGAAGCTTTCTTT. The variable domain in full, with the rest retrieved from reference TRBV11-2 and TRBJ1-1, is EAGVAQSPRYKIIEKRQSVAFWCNPISGHATLYWYQQILGQGPKLLIQFQNNGVVDDSQLPKDRFSAERLKGVDSTLKIQPAKLEDSAVYLCASSFRTGAGTEAFFGQGTRLTVV.

This clonotype is a singleton in its sample. V usage is TRBV5-1 and J usage is TRBJ1-1; D gene ambiguous. Trimming pared 0 bases from V and 5 bases from J, leaving 14 bases between. Germline V gives CDR1 SGHRS, CDR2 YFSETQ. The CDR3 length is 15 residues. The CDR3 DNA reads as TGCGCCAGCAGCTTGGGGTTCGGTGAAGGGACTGAAGCTTTCTTT. This translates into CASSLGFGEGTEAFF.